A selection of T cell receptor beta chains follows, all from one sample in a study of T cell responses to AZD1222 COVID-19 vaccine. Some clones are missing from TCRdb's copy, which holds only in-frame ones; the method was immunoSEQ multiplex PCR. The sample carries roughly 30,000 clones, 78% recorded once. The sequenced sample was peripheral blood, obtained 28 days after the second AZD1222 dose. These receptors originate from an adult who received the AZD1222 COVID-19 vaccine. Both conserved end residues are part of each CDR3. A D gene is named only where the DNA matches it firmly. Some rows have no size entry. The others give once, few or many, or a class for an expanded clone.

J gene: TRBJ2-5; V gene: TRBV1; D gene: NA; clone size: NA; CDR3 protein: CTSSQVPETSGVQETQYF; CDR3 DNA: TGCACCAGCAGCCAAGTTCCCGAGACTAGCGGGGTCCAAGAGACCCAGTACTTC
J gene: TRBJ1-1; V gene: TRBV7-9; D gene: TRBD1; clone size: NA; CDR3 protein: CASSLTGGRTEAFF; CDR3 DNA: TGTGCCAGCAGCTTAACAGGGGGCCGGACTGAAGCTTTCTTT
J gene: TRBJ1-5; V gene: TRBV19; D gene: NA; clone size: NA; CDR3 protein: CASSTDTRTRDSNQPQHF; CDR3 DNA: TGTGCCAGTAGTACCGACACCAGGACCAGGGATAGCAATCAGCCCCAGCATTTT
J gene: TRBJ1-3; V gene: TRBV28; D gene: TRBD1; clone size: NA; CDR3 protein: CASSPRQGARGNTIYF; CDR3 DNA: TGTGCCAGCAGTCCCAGACAGGGGGCGCGGGGAAACACCATATATTTT
J gene: TRBJ2-6; V gene: TRBV2; D gene: TRBD1; clone size: NA; CDR3 protein: CASSGQGSGANVLTF; CDR3 DNA: TGTGCCAGCAGTGGACAGGGCTCTGGGGCCAACGTCCTGACTTTC
J gene: TRBJ2-1; V gene: TRBV5-8; D gene: TRBD1; clone size: NA; CDR3 protein: CASSLQQGSGIYNEQFF; CDR3 DNA: TGTGCCAGCAGCTTACAACAGGGGTCGGGTATCTACAATGAGCAGTTCTTC
J gene: TRBJ1-2; V gene: TRBV3-1/TRBV3-2; D gene: TRBD1; clone size: NA; CDR3 protein: CASSLLTQGQRYGYTF; CDR3 DNA: TGTGCCAGCAGCCTCCTAACACAGGGACAGAGATATGGCTACACCTTC
J gene: TRBJ2-1; V gene: TRBV6-4; D gene: TRBD1; clone size: medium-sized; CDR3 protein: CASSDSTGGNEQFF; CDR3 DNA: TGTGCCAGCAGTGACTCGACAGGGGGCAATGAGCAGTTCTTC
J gene: TRBJ1-1; V gene: TRBV3-1/TRBV3-2; D gene: TRBD1; clone size: NA; CDR3 protein: CASSPNTGGRTEAFF; CDR3 DNA: TGTGCCAGCAGCCCTAATACAGGGGGGAGGACTGAAGCTTTCTTT
J gene: TRBJ1-2; V gene: TRBV7-9; D gene: TRBD1; clone size: NA; CDR3 protein: CASSNHRTGENYGYTF; CDR3 DNA: TGTGCCAGCAGCAACCATCGGACAGGGGAGAACTATGGCTACACCTTC
J gene: TRBJ2-3; V gene: TRBV27; D gene: TRBD2; clone size: NA; CDR3 protein: CASSLGSSGRGTGNTDTQYF; CDR3 DNA: TGTGCCAGCAGTTTAGGTTCTAGCGGGAGGGGGACCGGTAACACAGATACGCAGTATTTT
J gene: TRBJ2-2; V gene: TRBV7-8; D gene: TRBD2; clone size: NA; CDR3 protein: CASKNSGVNTGELFF; CDR3 DNA: TGTGCCAGCAAAAATAGCGGGGTAAACACCGGGGAGCTGTTTTTT
J gene: TRBJ1-2; V gene: TRBV5-4; D gene: NA; clone size: NA; CDR3 protein: CASSYGGVGYTF; CDR3 DNA: TGTGCCAGCAGCTATGGGGGGGTAGGCTACACCTTC
J gene: TRBJ1-5; V gene: TRBV27; D gene: NA; clone size: NA; CDR3 protein: CANKGYRDRGTNQPQHF; CDR3 DNA: TGTGCCAACAAAGGATATCGGGACCGGGGAACGAATCAGCCCCAGCATTTT
J gene: TRBJ1-2; V gene: TRBV7-2; D gene: TRBD1; clone size: few; CDR3 protein: CASSLVAGGDYGYTF; CDR3 DNA: TGTGCCAGCAGCTTAGTGGCAGGGGGTGATTATGGCTACACCTTC
J gene: TRBJ2-3; V gene: TRBV14; D gene: TRBD2; clone size: few; CDR3 protein: CASSPAGQREIDTQYF; CDR3 DNA: TGTGCCAGCAGCCCAGCGGGCCAGCGGGAGATAGATACGCAGTATTTT
J gene: TRBJ1-6; V gene: TRBV12-5; D gene: TRBD1; clone size: NA; CDR3 protein: CASGPGGTVNSPLHF; CDR3 DNA: TGTGCTAGTGGTCCTGGGGGGACAGTTAATTCACCCCTCCACTTT
J gene: TRBJ1-1; V gene: TRBV7-9; D gene: TRBD1; clone size: NA; CDR3 protein: CASSPHPGGPGGAFF; CDR3 DNA: TGTGCCAGCAGCCCCCACCCGGGGGGGCCAGGGGGAGCTTTCTTT
J gene: TRBJ2-7; V gene: TRBV6-5; D gene: NA; clone size: NA; CDR3 protein: CASRGTGQGNYEQYF; CDR3 DNA: TGTGCCAGCAGAGGAACGGGGCAGGGAAACTACGAGCAGTACTTC
J gene: TRBJ1-6; V gene: TRBV20-1; D gene: TRBD1; clone size: NA; CDR3 protein: CSASRDRENSPLHF; CDR3 DNA: TGCAGTGCTAGTCGGGACAGGGAGAATTCACCCCTCCACTTT
J gene: TRBJ1-1; V gene: TRBV19; D gene: TRBD1; clone size: NA; CDR3 protein: CASSTGATQHEAFF; CDR3 DNA: TGTGCCAGTAGCACAGGGGCGACACAACATGAAGCTTTCTTT
J gene: TRBJ1-5; V gene: TRBV7-9; D gene: NA; clone size: few; CDR3 protein: CASGPINQPQHF; CDR3 DNA: TGTGCCAGCGGCCCCATAAATCAGCCCCAGCATTTT
J gene: TRBJ1-2; V gene: TRBV12-3/TRBV12-4; D gene: NA; clone size: few; CDR3 protein: CASSLRGPWGYTF; CDR3 DNA: TGTGCCAGCAGTTTGAGGGGCCCTTGGGGCTACACCTTC
J gene: TRBJ2-5; V gene: TRBV6-5; D gene: NA; clone size: NA; CDR3 protein: CASMKGGIGTQYF; CDR3 DNA: TGTGCCAGCATGAAAGGGGGTATAGGGACCCAGTACTTC
J gene: TRBJ1-1; V gene: TRBV6-5; D gene: NA; clone size: NA; CDR3 protein: CASSYPGNTEAFF; CDR3 DNA: TGTGCCAGCAGTTACCCAGGGAACACTGAAGCTTTCTTT
J gene: TRBJ1-2; V gene: TRBV9; D gene: NA; clone size: NA; CDR3 protein: CASSPDYDYGYTF; CDR3 DNA: TGTGCCAGCAGCCCAGACTATGACTATGGCTACACCTTC
J gene: TRBJ1-1; V gene: TRBV7-9; D gene: NA; clone size: NA; CDR3 protein: CASSPPGRAMNTEAFF; CDR3 DNA: TGTGCCAGCAGCCCCCCGGGCAGGGCGATGAACACTGAAGCTTTCTTT
J gene: TRBJ2-2; V gene: TRBV18; D gene: NA; clone size: NA; CDR3 protein: CASSLMSGSQGGELFF; CDR3 DNA: TGTGCCAGCTCACTCATGTCAGGATCTCAGGGCGGGGAGCTGTTTTTT
J gene: TRBJ2-1; V gene: TRBV24-1; D gene: TRBD1; clone size: NA; CDR3 protein: CATSGGQGKDNEQFF; CDR3 DNA: TGTGCCACCAGTGGGGGACAGGGGAAAGACAATGAGCAGTTCTTC
J gene: TRBJ1-4; V gene: TRBV5-4; D gene: NA; clone size: NA; CDR3 protein: CASSLKGSGREEKLFF; CDR3 DNA: TGTGCCAGCAGCTTGAAAGGATCTGGACGGGAAGAAAAACTGTTTTTT
J gene: TRBJ1-2; V gene: TRBV5-1; D gene: TRBD1; clone size: NA; CDR3 protein: CASRDSSNYGYTF; CDR3 DNA: TGCGCCAGCCGGGACAGCTCTAACTATGGCTACACCTTC
J gene: TRBJ2-1; V gene: TRBV13; D gene: NA; clone size: NA; CDR3 protein: CASSLGGTPVNEQFF; CDR3 DNA: TGTGCCAGCAGCTTAGGCGGGACACCCGTCAATGAGCAGTTCTTC
J gene: TRBJ1-2; V gene: TRBV7-3; D gene: TRBD1; clone size: NA; CDR3 protein: CASSLNRGDGYTF; CDR3 DNA: TGTGCCAGCAGCTTAAACAGGGGCGATGGCTACACCTTC
J gene: TRBJ2-2; V gene: TRBV7-3; D gene: NA; clone size: few; CDR3 protein: CASSLGPTGELFF; CDR3 DNA: TGTGCCAGCAGCTTAGGACCGACCGGGGAGCTGTTTTTT
J gene: TRBJ1-2; V gene: TRBV27; D gene: NA; clone size: NA; CDR3 protein: CASHKEGGPDYGYTF; CDR3 DNA: TGTGCCAGCCACAAAGAGGGGGGGCCGGACTATGGCTACACCTTC
J gene: TRBJ2-6; V gene: TRBV27; D gene: NA; clone size: NA; CDR3 protein: CASSALQGANVLTF; CDR3 DNA: TGTGCCAGCAGTGCCTTACAGGGGGCCAACGTCCTGACTTTC
J gene: TRBJ1-1; V gene: TRBV27; D gene: NA; clone size: few; CDR3 protein: CASSRREGNTEAFF; CDR3 DNA: TGTGCCAGCAGTAGGAGAGAGGGGAACACTGAAGCTTTCTTT
J gene: TRBJ2-1; V gene: TRBV11-1; D gene: TRBD1; clone size: NA; CDR3 protein: CASSPWTGDNEQFF; CDR3 DNA: TGTGCCAGCAGCCCGTGGACAGGGGACAATGAGCAGTTCTTC
J gene: TRBJ2-3; V gene: TRBV5-5; D gene: TRBD2; clone size: NA; CDR3 protein: CASRRGLAEFF; CDR3 DNA: TGTGCCAGCAGACGAGGACTAGCGGAATTTTTT
J gene: TRBJ1-3; V gene: TRBV4-1; D gene: TRBD1; clone size: NA; CDR3 protein: CASSRPGQGSGNTIYF; CDR3 DNA: TGCGCCAGCAGCAGACCGGGACAGGGTTCTGGAAACACCATATATTTT
J gene: TRBJ1-2; V gene: TRBV7-2; D gene: TRBD1; clone size: NA; CDR3 protein: CASSIGQGDYGYTF; CDR3 DNA: TGTGCCAGCAGCATTGGACAGGGCGACTATGGCTACACCTTC
J gene: TRBJ2-3; V gene: TRBV3-1/TRBV3-2; D gene: NA; clone size: NA; CDR3 protein: CASSSLGLYKQYF; CDR3 DNA: TGTGCCAGCAGCTCCCTTGGTCTGTATAAGCAGTATTTT